This T cell receptor beta chain was captured by sequencing in a study of cytomegalovirus exposure and HLA in healthy donors. A note on this clone: What it recognizes is unknown.

Whole-study findings and limits: Specificity of three CMV-associated chains for CMV antigens was verified in vitro.

PCR amplification relied on 60 Vbeta primers (plus 13 Jbeta primers). Measured with immunoSEQ multiplex PCR; TCRdb has only the in-frame clones, and not every one. The repertoire holds around 140,000 clones, with around 73% as singletons. The sample comprised PBMCs. The source of this sequence is a female donor in good health and CMV-seronegative.

CDR3 amino acids: CASSYAQSYGNTIYF. The CDR3 DNA is TGTGCCAGCAGCTATGCACAGAGCTATGGAAACACCATATATTTT. The gene calls are TRBV5-6 and TRBJ1-3, with D uncertain. Per the germline V gene, CDR1 is SGHDT and CDR2 is YYEEEE. The CDR3 has 15 amino acids. V shed 3 bases and J shed 3 bases, with 13 bases lying between them. The variable domain in full, with the rest retrieved from reference TRBV5-6 and TRBJ1-3, is DAGVTQSPTHLIKTRGQQVTLRCSPKSGHDTVSWYQQALGQGPQFIFQYYEEEERQRGNFPDRFSGHQFPNYSSELNVNALLLGDSALYLCASSYAQSYGNTIYFGEGSWLTVV.